The sequence of this TCR beta chain was determined in a study of regulatory T cells in long-lasting Graves disease. According to the study, TCR beta libraries were built with iRepertoire HTBI primers and CDR3-region Arm-PCR. TCRdb called the multiplex PCR reads again in MiXCR, with one record for every CDR3 protein. The sample consists of hundreds of thousands of distinct CDR3 sequences, about 16% of them appearing once. This CDR3 has 12 residues. V lost 6 bases and J lost 11, with 16 bases in between. This clonotype was seen ten or more times. Time point specified: newly diagnosed GD, antithyroid drugs for less than 3 months. Generation of the TCR library employed RNA extracted from PBMCs. The same data also went into a second study, on T cells in Graves' hyperthyroidism and ophthalmopathy.

This chain uses TRBV12-3 or TRBV12-4 with TRBJ1-1; D is possibly TRBD1 (5 bases). This specimen consisted of peripheral blood mononuclear cells (PBMCs), obtained at new diagnosis, from a patient treated with antithyroid drugs. This TCR was sampled from a woman aged 35-65 years with Graves disease. For the CDR3, the DNA is TGTGCCAGCAGCCGGGACTCTTTAGATGCTTTCTTT. Residues: CASSRDSLDAFF.